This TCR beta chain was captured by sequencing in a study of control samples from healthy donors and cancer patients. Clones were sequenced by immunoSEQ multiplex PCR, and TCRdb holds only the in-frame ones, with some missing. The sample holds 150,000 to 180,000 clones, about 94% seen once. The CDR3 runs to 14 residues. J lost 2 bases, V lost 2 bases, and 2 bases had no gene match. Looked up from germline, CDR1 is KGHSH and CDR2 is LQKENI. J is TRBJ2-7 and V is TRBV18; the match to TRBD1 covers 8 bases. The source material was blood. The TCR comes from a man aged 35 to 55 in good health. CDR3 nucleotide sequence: TGTGCCAGCTCACCAAGGGACAGGCCCTACGAGCAGTACTTC. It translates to CASSPRDRPYEQYF. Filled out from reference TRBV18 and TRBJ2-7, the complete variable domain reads NAGVMQNPRHLVRRRGQEARLRCSPMKGHSHVYWYRQLPEEGLKFMVYLQKENIIDESGMPKERFSAEFPKEGPSILRIQQVVRGDSAAYFCASSPRDRPYEQYFGPGTRLTVT.